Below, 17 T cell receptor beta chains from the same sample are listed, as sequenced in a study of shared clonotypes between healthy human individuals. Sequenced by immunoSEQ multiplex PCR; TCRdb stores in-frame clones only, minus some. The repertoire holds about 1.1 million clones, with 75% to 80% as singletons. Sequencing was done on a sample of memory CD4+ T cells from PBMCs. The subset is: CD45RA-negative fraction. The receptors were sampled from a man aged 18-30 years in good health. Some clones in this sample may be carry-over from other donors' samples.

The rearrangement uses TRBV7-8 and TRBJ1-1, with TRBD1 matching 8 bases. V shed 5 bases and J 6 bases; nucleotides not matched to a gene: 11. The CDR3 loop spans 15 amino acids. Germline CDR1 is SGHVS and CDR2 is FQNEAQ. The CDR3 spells CASSPRTGRYSEAFF. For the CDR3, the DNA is TGTGCCAGCAGCCCTCGGACAGGGAGGTACTCTGAAGCTTTCTTT.

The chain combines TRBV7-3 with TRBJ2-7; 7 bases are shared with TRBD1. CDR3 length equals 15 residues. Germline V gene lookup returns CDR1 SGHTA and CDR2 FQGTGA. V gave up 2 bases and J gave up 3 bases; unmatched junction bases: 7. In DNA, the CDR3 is TGTGCCAGCAGCTTAGCCCCGGGACAGAACTACGAGCAGTACTTC. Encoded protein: CASSLAPGQNYEQYF.

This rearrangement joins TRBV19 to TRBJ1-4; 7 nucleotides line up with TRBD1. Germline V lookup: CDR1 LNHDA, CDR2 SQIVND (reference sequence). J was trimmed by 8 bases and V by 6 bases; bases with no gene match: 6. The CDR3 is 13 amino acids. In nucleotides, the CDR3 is TGTGCCAGTAGCCTGACAGGGACGGAAAAACTGTTTTTT. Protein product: CASSLTGTEKLFF.

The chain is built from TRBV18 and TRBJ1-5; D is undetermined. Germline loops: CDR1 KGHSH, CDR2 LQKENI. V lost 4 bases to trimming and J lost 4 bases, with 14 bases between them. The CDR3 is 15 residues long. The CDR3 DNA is TGTGCCAGCTCACAACATGTGGGCGGGAATCAGCCCCAGCATTTT. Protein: CASSQHVGGNQPQHF.

CDR3 DNA sequence: TGCGCCAGCAGTGACTACTCCCCCAATGAGCAGTTCTTC. Residues: CASSDYSPNEQFF. This rearrangement joins TRBV10-2 to TRBJ2-1; D call uncertain. The germline V and J ends were trimmed by 3 bases and 6 bases, with 9 bases remaining between them. The CDR3 runs to 13 residues. The germline V gene encodes CDR1 WSHSY and CDR2 SAAADI.

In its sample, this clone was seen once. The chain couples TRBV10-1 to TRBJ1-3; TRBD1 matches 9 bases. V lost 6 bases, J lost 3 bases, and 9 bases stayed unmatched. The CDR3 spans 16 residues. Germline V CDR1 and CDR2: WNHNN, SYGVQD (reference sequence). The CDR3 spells CASSLLQGADGNTIYF. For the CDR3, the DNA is TGCGCCAGCAGCCTTCTACAGGGGGCGGATGGAAACACCATATATTTT.

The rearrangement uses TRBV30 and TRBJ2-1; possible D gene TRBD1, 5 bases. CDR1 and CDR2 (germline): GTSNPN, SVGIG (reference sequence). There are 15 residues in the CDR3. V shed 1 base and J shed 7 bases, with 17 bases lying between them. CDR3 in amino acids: CAWSATLGAPNEQFF. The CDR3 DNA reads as TGTGCCTGGAGTGCCACGCTAGGGGCCCCTAATGAGCAGTTCTTC. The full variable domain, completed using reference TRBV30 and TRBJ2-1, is SQTIHQWPATLVQPVGSPLSLECTVEGTSNPNLYWYRQAAGRGLQLLFYSVGIGQISSEVPQNLSASRPQDRQFILSSKKLLLSDSGFYLCAWSATLGAPNEQFFGPGTRLTVL.

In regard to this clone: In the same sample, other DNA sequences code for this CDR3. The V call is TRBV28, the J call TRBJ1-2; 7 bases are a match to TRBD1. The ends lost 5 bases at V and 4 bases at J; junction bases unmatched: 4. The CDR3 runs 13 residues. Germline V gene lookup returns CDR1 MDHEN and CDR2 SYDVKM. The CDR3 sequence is CASSLQGSYGYTF. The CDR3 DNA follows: TGTGCCAGCAGTCTACAGGGGTCCTATGGCTACACCTTC.

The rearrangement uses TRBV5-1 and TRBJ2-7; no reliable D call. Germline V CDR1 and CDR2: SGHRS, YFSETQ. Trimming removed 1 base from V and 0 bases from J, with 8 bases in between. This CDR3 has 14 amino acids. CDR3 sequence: CASSLTTNSYEQYF. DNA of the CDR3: TGCGCCAGCAGCTTGACGACGAACTCCTACGAGCAGTACTTC.

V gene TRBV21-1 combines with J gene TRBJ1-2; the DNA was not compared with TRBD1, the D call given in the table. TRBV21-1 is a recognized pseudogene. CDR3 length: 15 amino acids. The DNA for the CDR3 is TGTGCCAGCAGCACTCGGACAGGGGCGGCCTATGGCTACACCTTC. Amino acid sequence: CASSTRTGAAYGYTF.

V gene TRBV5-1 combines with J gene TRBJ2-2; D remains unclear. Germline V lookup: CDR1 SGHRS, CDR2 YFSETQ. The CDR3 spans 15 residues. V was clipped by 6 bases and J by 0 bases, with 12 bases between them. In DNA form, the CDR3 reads TGCGCCAGCATAATTGGTCCCACGAACACCGGGGAGCTGTTTTTT. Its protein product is CASIIGPTNTGELFF.

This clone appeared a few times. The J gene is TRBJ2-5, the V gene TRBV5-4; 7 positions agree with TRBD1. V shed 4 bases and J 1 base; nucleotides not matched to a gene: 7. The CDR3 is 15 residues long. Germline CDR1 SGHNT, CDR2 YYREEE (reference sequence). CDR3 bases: TGTGCCAGCAGCCCCCCGGGACAGCGCCAAGAGACCCAGTACTTC. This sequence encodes CASSPPGQRQETQYF.

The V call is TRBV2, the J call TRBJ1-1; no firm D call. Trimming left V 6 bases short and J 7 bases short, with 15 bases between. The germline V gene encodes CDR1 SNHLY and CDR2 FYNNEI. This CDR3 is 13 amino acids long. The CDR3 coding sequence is TGTGCCAGCAGCCGTTTATGGTTGGGTGAAGCTTTCTTT. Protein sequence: CASSRLWLGEAFF.

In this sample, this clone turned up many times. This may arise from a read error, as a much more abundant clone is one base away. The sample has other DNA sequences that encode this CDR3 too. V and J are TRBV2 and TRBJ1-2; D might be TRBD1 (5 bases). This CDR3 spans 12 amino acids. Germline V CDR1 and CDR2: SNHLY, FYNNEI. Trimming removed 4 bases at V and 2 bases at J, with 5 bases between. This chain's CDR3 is CASSGQNYGYTF. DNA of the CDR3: TGTGCCAGCAGTGGACAGAACTATGGCTACACCTTC. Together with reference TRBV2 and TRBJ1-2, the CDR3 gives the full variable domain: EPEVTQTPSHQVTQMGQEVILRCVPISNHLYFYWYRQILGQKVEFLVSFYNNEISEKSEIFDDQFSVERPDGSNFTLKIRSTKLEDSAMYFCASSGQNYGYTFGSGTRLTVV.

CDR3 nucleotide sequence: TGTGCCAGCAGCTTAGGTTCCCCTAGACAGTACTACGAGCAGTACTTC. It codes for CASSLGSPRQYYEQYF. The rearrangement joins TRBV7-9 to TRBJ2-7, with TRBD1 as a possible D gene (5 bases). This CDR3 contains 16 residues. Germline V gene lookup returns CDR1 SEHNR and CDR2 FQNEAQ (reference sequence). V lost 1 base and J lost 3, with 16 bases in between.

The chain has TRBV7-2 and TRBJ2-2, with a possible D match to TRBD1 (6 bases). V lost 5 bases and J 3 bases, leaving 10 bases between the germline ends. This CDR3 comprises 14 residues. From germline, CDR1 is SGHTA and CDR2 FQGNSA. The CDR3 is CASSDRLYTGELFF. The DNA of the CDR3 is TGTGCCAGCAGCGACAGGCTTTACACCGGGGAGCTGTTTTTT.

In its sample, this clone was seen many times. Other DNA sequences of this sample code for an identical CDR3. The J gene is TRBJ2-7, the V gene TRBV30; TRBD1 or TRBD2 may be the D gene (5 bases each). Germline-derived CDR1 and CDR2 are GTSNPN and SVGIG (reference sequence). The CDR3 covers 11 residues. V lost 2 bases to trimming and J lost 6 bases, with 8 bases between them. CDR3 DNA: TGTGCCTGGAGTTGGGGGTCCGAGCAGTACTTC. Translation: CAWSWGSEQYF.